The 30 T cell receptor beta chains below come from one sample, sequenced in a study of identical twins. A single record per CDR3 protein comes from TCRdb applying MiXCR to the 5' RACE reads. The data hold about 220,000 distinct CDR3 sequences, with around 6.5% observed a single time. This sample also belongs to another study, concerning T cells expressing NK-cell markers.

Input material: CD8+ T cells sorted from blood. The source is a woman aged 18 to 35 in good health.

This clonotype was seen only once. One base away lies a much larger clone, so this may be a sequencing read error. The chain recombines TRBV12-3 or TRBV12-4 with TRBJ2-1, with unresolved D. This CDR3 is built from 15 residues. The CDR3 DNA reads TGTGCCAGCAGGCCTCGGTTGAGCTCCTACAATAAGCAGTTCTTC. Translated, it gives CASRPRLSSYNKQFF.

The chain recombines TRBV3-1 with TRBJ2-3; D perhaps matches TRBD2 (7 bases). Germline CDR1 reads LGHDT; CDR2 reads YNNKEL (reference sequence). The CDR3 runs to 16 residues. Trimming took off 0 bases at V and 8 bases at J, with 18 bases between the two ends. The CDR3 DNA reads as TGTGCCAGCAGCCAAGATAGACGGGGGGCCTCAGGTACGCAGTATTTT. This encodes CASSQDRRGASGTQYF.

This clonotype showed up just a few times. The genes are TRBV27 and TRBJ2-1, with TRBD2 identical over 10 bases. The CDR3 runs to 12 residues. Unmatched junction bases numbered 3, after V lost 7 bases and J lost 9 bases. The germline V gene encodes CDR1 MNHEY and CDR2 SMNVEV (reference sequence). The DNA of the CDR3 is TGTGCCAGCACAGCGGGGGGGAGTGAGCAGTTCTTC. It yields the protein CASTAGGSEQFF.

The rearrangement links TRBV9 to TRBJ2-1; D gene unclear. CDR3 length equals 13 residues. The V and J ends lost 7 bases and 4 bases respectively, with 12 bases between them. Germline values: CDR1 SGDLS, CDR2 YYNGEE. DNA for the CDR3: TGTGCCAGCTCCAGTAATATATACAATGAGCAGTTCTTC. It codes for CASSSNIYNEQFF.

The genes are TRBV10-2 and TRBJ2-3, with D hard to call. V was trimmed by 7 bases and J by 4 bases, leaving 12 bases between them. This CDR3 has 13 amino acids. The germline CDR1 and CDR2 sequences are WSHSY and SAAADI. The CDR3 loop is CASMRTHPDTQYF. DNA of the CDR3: TGCGCCAGCATGCGAACACACCCAGATACGCAGTATTTT.

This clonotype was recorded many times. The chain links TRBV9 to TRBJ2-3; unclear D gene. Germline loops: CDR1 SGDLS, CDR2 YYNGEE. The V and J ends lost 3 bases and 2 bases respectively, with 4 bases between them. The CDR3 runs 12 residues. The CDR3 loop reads CASSDFTDTQYF. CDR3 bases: TGTGCCAGCAGCGACTTCACAGATACGCAGTATTTT.

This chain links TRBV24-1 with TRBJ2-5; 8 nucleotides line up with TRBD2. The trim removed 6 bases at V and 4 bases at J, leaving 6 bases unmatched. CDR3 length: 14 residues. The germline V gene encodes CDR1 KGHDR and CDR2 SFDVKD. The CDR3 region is CATSKGGGLETQYF. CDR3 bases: TGTGCCACCAGTAAGGGCGGGGGGCTAGAGACCCAGTACTTC.

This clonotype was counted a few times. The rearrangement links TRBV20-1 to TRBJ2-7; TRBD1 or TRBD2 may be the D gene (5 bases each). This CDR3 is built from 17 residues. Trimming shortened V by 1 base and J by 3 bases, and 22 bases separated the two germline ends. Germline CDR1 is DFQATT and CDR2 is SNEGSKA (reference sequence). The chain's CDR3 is CSARGGSEIVALYEQYF. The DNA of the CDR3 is TGCAGTGCTAGAGGGGGGTCTGAAATCGTGGCTCTCTACGAGCAGTACTTC.

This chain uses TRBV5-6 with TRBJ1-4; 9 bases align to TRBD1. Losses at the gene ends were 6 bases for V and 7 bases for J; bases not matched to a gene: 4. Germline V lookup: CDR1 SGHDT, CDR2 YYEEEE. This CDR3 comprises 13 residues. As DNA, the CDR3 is TGTGCCAGCACACAGGGGGCTTTTGAAAAACTGTTTTTT. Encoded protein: CASTQGAFEKLFF.

CDR3 DNA sequence: TGTGCCAGCAGTTACCTCGAGCGGGGGGGCGATGAGCAGTTCTTC. Protein: CASSYLERGGDEQFF. The V call is TRBV6-5, the J call TRBJ2-1, with 10 bases lining up with TRBD2. Per the germline V gene, CDR1 is MNHEY and CDR2 is SVGAGI. The CDR3 has 15 amino acids. Trimming at V came to 2 bases and at J to 8 bases, leaving 6 bases not matched to a gene.

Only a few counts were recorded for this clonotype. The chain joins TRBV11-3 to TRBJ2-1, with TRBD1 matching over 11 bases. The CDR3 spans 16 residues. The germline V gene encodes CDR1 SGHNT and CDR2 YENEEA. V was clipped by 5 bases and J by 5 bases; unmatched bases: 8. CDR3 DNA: TGTGCCAGCAGCCGATACGGACAGGGGGCGGACAATGAGCAGTTCTTC. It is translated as CASSRYGQGADNEQFF.

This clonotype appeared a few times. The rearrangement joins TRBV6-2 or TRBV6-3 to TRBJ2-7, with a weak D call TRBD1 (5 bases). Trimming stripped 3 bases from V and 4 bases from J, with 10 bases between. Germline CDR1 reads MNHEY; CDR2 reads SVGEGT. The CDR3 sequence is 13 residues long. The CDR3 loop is CASSYGAGYEQYF. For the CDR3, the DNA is TGTGCCAGCAGTTATGGGGCTGGGTACGAGCAGTACTTC.

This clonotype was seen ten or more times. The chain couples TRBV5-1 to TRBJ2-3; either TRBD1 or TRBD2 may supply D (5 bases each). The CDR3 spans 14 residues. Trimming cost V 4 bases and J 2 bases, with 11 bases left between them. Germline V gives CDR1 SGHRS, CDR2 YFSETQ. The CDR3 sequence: CASSRDQVTDTQYF. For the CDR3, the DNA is TGCGCCAGCAGCAGGGACCAGGTCACAGATACGCAGTATTTT.

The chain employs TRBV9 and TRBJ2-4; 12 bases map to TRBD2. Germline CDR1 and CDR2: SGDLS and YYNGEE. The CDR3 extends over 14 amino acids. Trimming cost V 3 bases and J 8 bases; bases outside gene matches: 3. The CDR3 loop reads CASSASGGADIQYF. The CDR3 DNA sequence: TGTGCCAGCAGCGCTAGCGGGGGGGCAGACATTCAGTACTTC.

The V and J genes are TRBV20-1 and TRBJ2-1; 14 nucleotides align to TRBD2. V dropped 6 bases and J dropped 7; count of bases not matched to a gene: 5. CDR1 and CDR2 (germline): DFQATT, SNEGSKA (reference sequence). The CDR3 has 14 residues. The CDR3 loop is CSATGTSGSNEQFF. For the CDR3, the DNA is TGCAGTGCAACCGGGACTAGCGGGAGTAATGAGCAGTTCTTC.

The CDR3 here is CASSLGNPGVSDTGELFF. DNA for the CDR3: TGTGCCAGCAGCTTAGGAAATCCTGGGGTATCGGACACCGGGGAGCTGTTTTTT. The rearrangement uses TRBV13 and TRBJ2-2; D is unclear. Germline V gives CDR1 PRHDT, CDR2 FYEKMQ (reference sequence). V lost 0 bases, J lost 3 bases, and 17 bases lay in between. The CDR3 has 18 residues.

CDR3 coding DNA: TGTGCCAGCAGTTACTCGCCTAGCGGGGGAACAGATACGCAGTATTTT. Protein product: CASSYSPSGGTDTQYF. The chain carries TRBV6-5 and TRBJ2-3; TRBD2 matches at 10 bases. Germline CDR1 MNHEY, CDR2 SVGAGI. The CDR3 covers 16 residues. Germline trimming cut 0 bases from V and 3 bases from J; bases unmatched to any gene: 3.

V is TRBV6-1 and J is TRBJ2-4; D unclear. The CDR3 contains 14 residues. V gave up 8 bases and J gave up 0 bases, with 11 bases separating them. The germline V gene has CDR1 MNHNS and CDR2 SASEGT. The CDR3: CASDLGLAKNIQYF. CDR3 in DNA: TGTGCCAGCGACCTCGGCCTAGCCAAAAACATTCAGTACTTC.

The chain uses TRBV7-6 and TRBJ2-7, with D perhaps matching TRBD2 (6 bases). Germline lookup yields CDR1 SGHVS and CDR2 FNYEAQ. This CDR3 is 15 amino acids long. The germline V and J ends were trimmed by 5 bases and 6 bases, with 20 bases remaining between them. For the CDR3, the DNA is TGTGCCAGCAGCAAAGCCGGGACTGGACTTGGCGAGCAGTACTTC. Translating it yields CASSKAGTGLGEQYF.

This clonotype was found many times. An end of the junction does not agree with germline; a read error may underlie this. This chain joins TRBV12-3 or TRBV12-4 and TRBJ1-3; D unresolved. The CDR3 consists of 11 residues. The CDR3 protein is CASSSGNTIYF. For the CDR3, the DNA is TGCGCCAGCAGCTCTGGAAACACCATATATTTT.

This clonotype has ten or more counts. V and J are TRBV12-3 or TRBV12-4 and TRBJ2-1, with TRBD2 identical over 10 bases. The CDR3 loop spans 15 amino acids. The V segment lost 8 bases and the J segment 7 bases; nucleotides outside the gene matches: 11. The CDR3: CASSGAGGPRNEQFF. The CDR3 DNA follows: TGTGCCAGCTCGGGAGCGGGAGGGCCCCGGAATGAGCAGTTCTTC.

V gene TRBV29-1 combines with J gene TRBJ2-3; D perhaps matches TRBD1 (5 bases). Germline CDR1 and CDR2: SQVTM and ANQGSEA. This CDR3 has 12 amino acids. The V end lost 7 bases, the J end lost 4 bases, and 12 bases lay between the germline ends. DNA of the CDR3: TGCAGCGCTCAGCAGGGTGCAGATACGCAGTATTTT. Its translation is CSAQQGADTQYF.

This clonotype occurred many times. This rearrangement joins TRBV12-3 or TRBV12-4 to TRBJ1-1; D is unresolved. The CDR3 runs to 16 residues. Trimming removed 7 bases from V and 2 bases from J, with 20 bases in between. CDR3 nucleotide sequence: TGTGCCAGCACCCTCTACGGTCGGAGTCCTAACACTGAAGCTTTCTTT. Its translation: CASTLYGRSPNTEAFF.

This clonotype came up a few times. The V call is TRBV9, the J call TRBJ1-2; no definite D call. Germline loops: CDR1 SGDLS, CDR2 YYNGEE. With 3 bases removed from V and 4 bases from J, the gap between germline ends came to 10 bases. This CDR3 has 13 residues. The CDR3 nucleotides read TGTGCCAGCAGCGGGGAGCGGGCCTATGGCTACACCTTC. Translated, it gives CASSGERAYGYTF. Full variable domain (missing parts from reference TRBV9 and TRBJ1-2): DSGVTQTPKHLITATGQRVTLRCSPRSGDLSVYWYQQSLDQGLQFLIQYYNGEERAKGNILERFSAQQFPDLHSELNLSSLELGDSALYFCASSGERAYGYTFGSGTRLTVV.

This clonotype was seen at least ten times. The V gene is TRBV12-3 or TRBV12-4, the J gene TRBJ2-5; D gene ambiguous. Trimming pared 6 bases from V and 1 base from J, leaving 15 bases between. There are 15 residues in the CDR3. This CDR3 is CASSSDRSLQETQYF. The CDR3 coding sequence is TGTGCCAGCAGCTCCGACCGATCCCTCCAAGAGACCCAGTACTTC.

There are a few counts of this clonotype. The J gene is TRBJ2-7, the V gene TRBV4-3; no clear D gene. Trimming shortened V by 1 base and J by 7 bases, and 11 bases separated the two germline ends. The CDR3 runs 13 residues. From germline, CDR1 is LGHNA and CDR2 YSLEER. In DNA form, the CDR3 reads TGCGCCAGCAGCCAAGGAGTCAGAGGTGAGCAGTACTTC. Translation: CASSQGVRGEQYF.

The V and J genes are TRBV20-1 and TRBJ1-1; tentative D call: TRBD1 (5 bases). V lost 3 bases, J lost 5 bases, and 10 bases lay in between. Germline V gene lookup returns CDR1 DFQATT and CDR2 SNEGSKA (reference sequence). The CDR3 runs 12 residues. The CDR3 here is CSASQGLTEAFF. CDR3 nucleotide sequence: TGCAGTGCTAGCCAGGGATTGACTGAAGCTTTCTTT.

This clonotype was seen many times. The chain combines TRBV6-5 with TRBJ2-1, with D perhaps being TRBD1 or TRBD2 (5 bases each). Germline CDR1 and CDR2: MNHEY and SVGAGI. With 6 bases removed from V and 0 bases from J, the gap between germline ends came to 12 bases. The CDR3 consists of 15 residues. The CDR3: CASSSSGSSYNEQFF. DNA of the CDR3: TGTGCCAGCAGCTCTTCAGGGAGCTCCTACAATGAGCAGTTCTTC.

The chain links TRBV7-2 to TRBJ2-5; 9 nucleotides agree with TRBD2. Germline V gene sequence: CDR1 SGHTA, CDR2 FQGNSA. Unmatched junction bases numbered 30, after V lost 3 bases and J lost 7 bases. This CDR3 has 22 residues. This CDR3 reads CASSFSRREALATLAGPGTQYF. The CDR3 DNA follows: TGTGCCAGCAGCTTTTCTAGGCGTGAAGCCTTAGCGACCCTAGCGGGACCGGGGACCCAGTACTTC.

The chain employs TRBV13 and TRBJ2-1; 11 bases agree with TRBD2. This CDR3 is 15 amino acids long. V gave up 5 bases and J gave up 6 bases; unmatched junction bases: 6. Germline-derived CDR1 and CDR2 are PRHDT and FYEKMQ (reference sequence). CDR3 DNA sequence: TGTGCCAGCAGCACCGGGACTAGCGGTACCAATGAGCAGTTCTTC. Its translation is CASSTGTSGTNEQFF.